The clone carrying this T cell receptor (beta chain) appeared a single time. Methods used by the authors: It was from reference gene primer amplification that nucleated cell counts were estimated. Clones were sequenced by immunoSEQ multiplex PCR, and TCRdb holds only the in-frame ones, with some missing. That table is the source of V, J and clone size, and D and trimming were worked out from the DNA. Found here are around 60,000 clones, roughly 84% of them singletons; the top ten hold 10%. Trimming removed 1 base at V and 5 bases at J, with 9 bases between. Looked up from germline, CDR1 is SEHNR and CDR2 is FQNEAQ (reference sequence). This CDR3 contains 15 residues. These data are taken from a study of blood T cell repertoires in COVID-19. Study-level information: T cells, B-cell-depleted T cells, or PBMCs provided the cDNA or gDNA that served as material.

Enrollment of patients from Seattle took place during active infection, with longitudinal follow-up. Specimen: peripheral blood. This TCR was recovered from a man between 45 and 60 years old with COVID-19, enrolled during active disease. The chain is built from TRBV7-9 and TRBJ1-6, with D unresolved. DNA of the CDR3: TGTGCCAGCAGCTTAGGGCCAACCCATAATTCACCCCTCCACTTT. It specifies CASSLGPTHNSPLHF.